This T cell receptor (beta chain) emerged from a study of breast tumors, draining lymph nodes, adjacent tissues. Regarding the study as a whole: Luminal-like breast cancer showed significantly higher tumor–nontumor repertoire similarity than basal-like. The data were judged consistent with most tumor T cells coming from lymph node and expanding in tumor. Tumors had less TCR diversity than lymph nodes, more than nontumor tissue.

TCRdb re-called the multiplex PCR reads through MiXCR, storing one row per CDR3 protein. Found here are approximately 250,000 distinct CDR3 sequences, less than 35% of them singletons; the top ten hold 3.6%. Samples came from axillary lymph nodes draining the breast cancer. Many counts were recorded for this clonotype. What it recognizes is unknown. The sequence was obtained from a female donor with breast cancer. Some clones in this sample may be carry-over from other donors' samples. The sample taken for sequencing was axillary lymph node tissue.

In DNA, the CDR3 is TGTGCCAGCAGCTCCAGCGGGGGCCGCCAAGAGACCCAGTACTTC. This codes for CASSSSGGRQETQYF. This chain joins TRBV7-9 and TRBJ2-5, with TRBD2 identical over 8 bases. Germline-derived CDR1 and CDR2 are SEHNR and FQNEAQ (reference sequence). V lost 4 bases and J lost 1; bases outside the gene matches: 5. The CDR3 spans 15 residues.